The clone carrying this TCR beta chain occurred once. Antigen specificity is unknown. Germline V gene data show CDR1 as SQVTM and CDR2 as ANQGSEA. Trimming cost V 2 bases and J 1 base, with 8 bases left between them. The CDR3 contains 13 residues. The data were taken from a study of T cells in localized non-small cell lung cancer. Study results and limitations: In adjacent lung, a median around 55 of the top 100 tumor clones were found. A raised T cell density in blood coincided with lengthier overall survival. Sequencing was limited to one tumor region, leaving the possibility of heterogeneity open.

The table came from immunoSEQ multiplex PCR; TCRdb's copy has only in-frame clones and leaves some out. The sample has 50,000 to 55,000 clones; approximately 80% are singletons. This chain links TRBV29-1 with TRBJ2-5; D is perhaps TRBD1 or TRBD2 (5 bases each). Material: peripheral blood mononuclear cells, obtained before any cancer treatment. This TCR derives from a man aged 35-75 years with stage III lung adenocarcinoma. The CDR3 loop reads CSVERDGQETQYF. For the CDR3, the DNA is TGCAGCGTTGAAAGGGACGGCCAAGAGACCCAGTACTTC.